What follows describes a single T cell receptor beta chain. The CDR3 contains 13 residues. V dropped 2 bases and J dropped 5 bases, with 10 bases sitting between them. Germline V lookup: CDR1 MNHEY, CDR2 SMNVEV (reference sequence). Both 60 Vbeta primers and 13 Jbeta primers went into the PCR. The data were produced by immunoSEQ multiplex PCR, yet TCRdb's version contains in-frame clones alone and is incomplete. The sample yields 140,000 to 150,000 clones, more than 75% seen once. The sample is drawn from a study of cytomegalovirus exposure and HLA in healthy donors. The sequencing sample was made of PBMCs. The receptor was derived from a female donor in good health and CMV-seronegative. V gene TRBV27 combines with J gene TRBJ2-7, with a possible D match to TRBD2 (5 bases). The CDR3 here is CASSLTRGNEQYF. The DNA of the CDR3 is TGTGCCAGCAGTTTAACCCGGGGAAACGAGCAGTACTTC.